A selection of T cell receptor beta chains follows, all from one sample in a study of shared clonotypes between healthy human individuals. Data came from immunoSEQ multiplex PCR; TCRdb stores just in-frame clones and leaves some out. Of millions of clones in the sample, approximately 94% are singletons; the top ten hold roughly 1%. Sequencing was carried out using naive CD8+ T cells sorted from blood. These receptor sequences come from a man younger than 35 in good health. Both conserved end residues are part of each CDR3. A D gene is named only where the DNA matches it firmly. The listing skips clone size in some rows; elsewhere it reads once, few, many or a size class.

CDR3nt,CDR3aa,j_gene,v_gene,d_gene,abundance
TGCAGCGTTGAAGATTCGGGGGACTGGCCTAGCGGGGGACCCCCCGATACGCAGTATTTT,CSVEDSGDWPSGGPPDTQYF,TRBJ2-3,TRBV29-1,TRBD2,NA
TGTGCCAGCAGCTCCGACCGGACTAGCTACGATGAGCAGTTCTTC,CASSSDRTSYDEQFF,TRBJ2-1,TRBV13,TRBD2,NA
TGCAGTGCTAGCCCCGTGGCTGAAGCTTTCTTT,CSASPVAEAFF,TRBJ1-1,TRBV20-1,NA,many
TGTGCCAGCAGCTTTGGCTCAAGTGAGCAGTTCTTC,CASSFGSSEQFF,TRBJ2-1,TRBV7-9,NA,NA
TGTGCCAGCAGTGAACTAGGGACCTACAATGAGCAGTTCTTC,CASSELGTYNEQFF,TRBJ2-1,TRBV6-5,NA,NA
TGTGCCAGCAGTGAAGTAGTAAGCTCCTACGAGCAGTACTTC,CASSEVVSSYEQYF,TRBJ2-7,TRBV6-1,NA,NA
TGTGCCAGCAGCTCAGACTGGAACACCGGGGAGCTGTTTTTT,CASSSDWNTGELFF,TRBJ2-2,TRBV7-9,NA,NA
TGTGCCAGCAGCTCCACCGGGACAACTAGCACAGATACGCAGTATTTT,CASSSTGTTSTDTQYF,TRBJ2-3,TRBV7-9,NA,NA
TGTGCCAGCCGCCGGGACAGGGGGATGAACACTGAAGCTTTCTTT,CASRRDRGMNTEAFF,TRBJ1-1,TRBV25-1,TRBD1,once
TGTGCCAGCAGCTTGCCTAGCGGGGGGGCAGCAGAGACCCAGTACTTC,CASSLPSGGAAETQYF,TRBJ2-5,TRBV5-8,TRBD2,NA
TGCGCCAGCAGCCAAGATTGGGCGGTGGTCGGCAATGAGCAGTTCTTC,CASSQDWAVVGNEQFF,TRBJ2-1,TRBV4-3,NA,NA
TGTGCCAGCAGTTTAAGCCCGGGGGCGTTTGCCGGGGAGCTGTTTTTT,CASSLSPGAFAGELFF,TRBJ2-2,TRBV27,NA,NA
TGTGCCAGCACCACCGGGGACAACCACTACACCTTC,CASTTGDNHYTF,TRBJ1-2,TRBV28,NA,once
TGTGCCAGCAGCGTAGGGTGGGATCAGCCCCAGCATTTT,CASSVGWDQPQHF,TRBJ1-5,TRBV9,NA,NA
TGTGCCAGCAGCGTAGTAGGGGCAATCGGGGAGCTGTTTTTT,CASSVVGAIGELFF,TRBJ2-2,TRBV9,NA,NA
TGTGCCAGCAGCTCTTTAGCGGGACTGGCCTACGAGCAGTACTTC,CASSSLAGLAYEQYF,TRBJ2-7,TRBV5-6,TRBD2,NA
TGTGCCTGGAGTACTCCGGACAGGGCTTGGTACAATGAGCAGTTCTTC,CAWSTPDRAWYNEQFF,TRBJ2-1,TRBV30,TRBD1,NA
TGCGCCAGCAGCCAAGAGCTTCGGACAGGGGGATGGAATGAGCAGTTCTTC,CASSQELRTGGWNEQFF,TRBJ2-1,TRBV4-1,TRBD1,NA
TGTGCCAGCAGCTTGGGTGGCGGCTCCTACGAGCAGTACTTC,CASSLGGGSYEQYF,TRBJ2-7,TRBV5-6,NA,NA
TGCAGCGTTGATGCGCCCCCGAGCGGGAGGCGATACAATGAGCAGTTCTTC,CSVDAPPSGRRYNEQFF,TRBJ2-1,TRBV29-1,TRBD2,NA
TGTGCCAGCAGCTTAGGGCTAGCCGTTGAGCAGTTCTTC,CASSLGLAVEQFF,TRBJ2-1,TRBV11-2,NA,NA
TGCGCCAGCAGCTTGGTAAGCCCCTACGAGCAGTACTTC,CASSLVSPYEQYF,TRBJ2-7,TRBV5-1,NA,NA
TGTGCCAGCAGCCCCGACTGGGTCTCTTACGAGCAGTACTTC,CASSPDWVSYEQYF,TRBJ2-7,TRBV5-8,NA,NA
TGTGCCAGCAGTTTAGGGACAGGGGGCGCTAACTATGGCTACACCTTC,CASSLGTGGANYGYTF,TRBJ1-2,TRBV28,TRBD1,NA
TGTGCCAGCAGCGTAGATCCCCAGGCGGGATACGAGCAGTACTTC,CASSVDPQAGYEQYF,TRBJ2-7,TRBV9,NA,NA
TGCGCCAGCAGTGCTGGGGGGATTGGTGGCACAGATACGCAGTATTTT,CASSAGGIGGTDTQYF,TRBJ2-3,TRBV10-2,NA,NA
TGTGCCAGCAGAGGTAAGGGCTACAATGAGCAGTTCTTC,CASRGKGYNEQFF,TRBJ2-1,TRBV28,NA,NA
TGCGCCAGCAGTCTGGAGGGGGCGTTAGGTCAGCCCCAGCATTTT,CASSLEGALGQPQHF,TRBJ1-5,TRBV5-1,TRBD1,NA
TGCGCCAGCAGCTTGGAAAAGGGCTATACTGAAGCTTTCTTT,CASSLEKGYTEAFF,TRBJ1-1,TRBV5-1,NA,NA
TGTGCCAGCAGCTTATCGACAGATAATGAAAAACTGTTTTTT,CASSLSTDNEKLFF,TRBJ1-4,TRBV7-9,NA,NA
TGTGCCAGCAGTCGAGGGACAGGAGATTACAATGAGCAGTTCTTC,CASSRGTGDYNEQFF,TRBJ2-1,TRBV6-1,TRBD1,NA
TGTGCCAGCAGCGTTAGGGCCCCAGATACGCAGTATTTT,CASSVRAPDTQYF,TRBJ2-3,TRBV7-6,NA,NA
TGTGCCAGCTCACCACCGAAAGGGTACAGCCAAGAGACCCAGTACTTC,CASSPPKGYSQETQYF,TRBJ2-5,TRBV18,NA,NA
TGTGCCAGCAGCCTTGAGCCGGGTTCCTACGAGCAGTACTTC,CASSLEPGSYEQYF,TRBJ2-7,TRBV7-6,NA,NA
TGTGCCAGCAGCTTGTCACCGGGACTAGCGAACACCGGGGAGCTGTTTTTT,CASSLSPGLANTGELFF,TRBJ2-2,TRBV7-9,TRBD2,NA
TGTGCCAGCAGTGACAGCTCCTACGAGCAGTACTTC,CASSDSSYEQYF,TRBJ2-7,TRBV2,NA,few
TGTGCCAGCAGCCAAGAGGTAGCGGGAGTTTTCGAGACCCAGTACTTC,CASSQEVAGVFETQYF,TRBJ2-5,TRBV14,TRBD2,NA
TGTGCCAGCAAAAACACGGGCCTTAATGAAAAACTGTTTTTT,CASKNTGLNEKLFF,TRBJ1-4,TRBV6-1,NA,NA
TGTGCCTGGGGGGACGGCTTAGGCTACAATGAGCAGTTCTTC,CAWGDGLGYNEQFF,TRBJ2-1,TRBV30,NA,NA
TGTGCCAGCAGTTCCCACCGGGACCAAGAGACCCAGTACTTC,CASSSHRDQETQYF,TRBJ2-5,TRBV27,NA,NA
TGTGCCAGCAGTTTAAGTCCCGGGATCTCCTATAATTCACCCCTCCACTTT,CASSLSPGISYNSPLHF,TRBJ1-6,TRBV27,NA,NA
TGTGCCAGCAGACCCGGGACTAGCACAGATACGCAGTATTTT,CASRPGTSTDTQYF,TRBJ2-3,TRBV9,NA,NA
TGTGCCAGCAGTTTCCTCGGTCGGGCTGACGAGCAGTACTTC,CASSFLGRADEQYF,TRBJ2-7,TRBV27,NA,NA
TGTGCCAGCAGTTACTCGATCGGGGAGATCTACAATGAGCAGTTCTTC,CASSYSIGEIYNEQFF,TRBJ2-1,TRBV6-5,NA,NA
TGTGCCAGCAGTCGAGGGGGGACAGGGTCTGCGGGCTACACCTTC,CASSRGGTGSAGYTF,TRBJ1-2,TRBV6-5,TRBD1,few
TGTGCCAGCAGCGTAGAAAGGACTAGCGGGGGTAACACCGGGGAGCTGTTTTTT,CASSVERTSGGNTGELFF,TRBJ2-2,TRBV9,TRBD2,NA
TGTGCCATCAGTTATGAGACCACCAAGAACGAGCAGTACTTC,CAISYETTKNEQYF,TRBJ2-7,TRBV10-3,NA,NA
TGCAGCGTTGACAGCGGGTCTAGCACAGATACGCAGTATTTT,CSVDSGSSTDTQYF,TRBJ2-3,TRBV29-1,NA,NA
TGTGCCAGCAGCGACGGGGACAGACCCAACTATGGCTACACCTTC,CASSDGDRPNYGYTF,TRBJ1-2,TRBV9,TRBD1,once
TGTGCCAGCAGCGACACACTAGCGGTTAGCACAGATACGCAGTATTTT,CASSDTLAVSTDTQYF,TRBJ2-3,TRBV9,TRBD2,NA
TGTGCCAGCAGCGGGGTCTATCGAAATTACAATGAGCAGTTCTTC,CASSGVYRNYNEQFF,TRBJ2-1,TRBV5-6,NA,NA
TGTGCCAGCAGTGAAAGGTCACTAGCGGGGATGGAGACCCAGTACTTC,CASSERSLAGMETQYF,TRBJ2-5,TRBV2,TRBD2,NA
TGTGCCAGCAGTTACTCAGGGGGACTAGGAGAGCAGTACTTC,CASSYSGGLGEQYF,TRBJ2-7,TRBV6-5,TRBD2,NA
TGTGCCAGCAGTGAAGTGGCAGGCCCCTACAATGAGCAGTTCTTC,CASSEVAGPYNEQFF,TRBJ2-1,TRBV6-1,NA,NA
TGTGCCAGCAGCTTATTTGGGACAGGGGCGATCTCTGGAAACACCATATATTTT,CASSLFGTGAISGNTIYF,TRBJ1-3,TRBV7-6,TRBD1,NA
TGTGCCAGCAGCGGAGGGACAGGGGATTTATATGGCTACACCTTC,CASSGGTGDLYGYTF,TRBJ1-2,TRBV9,TRBD1,NA
TGTGCCAGCAGTGAAAGGGGCCCCTCCTACAATGAGCAGTTCTTC,CASSERGPSYNEQFF,TRBJ2-1,TRBV6-1,NA,NA
TGTGCCAGCAGATTACAGTATCAGGGGAACGAGCAGTACTTC,CASRLQYQGNEQYF,TRBJ2-7,TRBV2,NA,NA
TGTGCCAGCAGTTTAGTACTAGCGGCCCCCAGTGAGCAGTTCTTC,CASSLVLAAPSEQFF,TRBJ2-1,TRBV27,TRBD2,NA